These 2 T cell receptor beta chains were sequenced from one sample in a study of blood T cell repertoires in COVID-19. Repertoires were generated with immunoSEQ multiplex PCR, while TCRdb's copy carries only in-frame clones and drops some. The sample lists hundreds of thousands of clones, roughly 80% seen once, with 5% in the top ten. The sequencing sample was made of PBMCs or T cells enriched from blood (not recorded which). These receptors all come from a man aged 40-50 years who had been exposed to COVID-19.

The chain is built from TRBV28 and TRBJ1-5, with unresolved D. Trimming pared 3 bases from V and 2 bases from J, leaving 11 bases between. Germline CDR1 reads MDHEN; CDR2 reads SYDVKM. This CDR3 comprises 15 residues. CDR3 coding DNA: TGTGCCAGCAGTTTGGTATCTATAGGCAATCAGCCCCAGCATTTT. Its translation: CASSLVSIGNQPQHF.

The chain recombines TRBV27 with TRBJ1-5, with no clear D. V lost 2 bases to trimming and J lost 0 bases, with 8 bases between them. The CDR3 spans 15 residues. Germline-derived CDR1 and CDR2 are MNHEY and SMNVEV (reference sequence). The CDR3, as DNA: TGTGCCAGCAGTTTAGCGGACTATAGCAATCAGCCCCAGCATTTT. It specifies CASSLADYSNQPQHF.